These T cell receptor beta chains were read from a single sample in a study of blood T cell repertoires in COVID-19. This table comes from immunoSEQ multiplex PCR, and its TCRdb copy is limited to in-frame clones, with some not included. The sample shows roughly 50,000 clones, about 90% of them seen only once. Specimen: peripheral blood. The receptors derive from a human donor in a cohort sampled during active COVID-19. Both conserved end residues are part of each CDR3. The order of the fields is D gene, J gene, clone size, V gene, CDR3 protein, CDR3 DNA. A D gene is named only where the DNA matches it firmly. Where a row states a size, it is once, few, many or the class of an expanded clone; other rows omit it.

D gene: TRBD1; J gene: TRBJ2-2; clone size: -; V gene: TRBV5-1; CDR3 protein: CASSVGQGGGTGELFF; CDR3 DNA: TGCGCCAGCAGCGTGGGACAGGGGGGCGGCACCGGGGAGCTGTTTTTT
D gene: TRBD2; J gene: TRBJ2-7; clone size: -; V gene: TRBV5-5; CDR3 protein: CASSLNSGSPYEQYF; CDR3 DNA: TGTGCCAGCAGCTTAAACAGCGGGAGCCCCTACGAGCAGTACTTC
D gene: -; J gene: TRBJ1-1; clone size: -; V gene: TRBV2; CDR3 protein: CASSAQGTYSTEAFF; CDR3 DNA: TGTGCCAGCAGCGCCCAAGGGACTTATAGCACTGAAGCTTTCTTT
D gene: TRBD2; J gene: TRBJ2-3; clone size: -; V gene: TRBV7-8; CDR3 protein: CASSPLAGGDTDTQYF; CDR3 DNA: TGTGCCAGCAGTCCGCTAGCGGGGGGGGACACAGATACGCAGTATTTT
D gene: TRBD1; J gene: TRBJ1-2; clone size: -; V gene: TRBV18; CDR3 protein: CASSPGQGNYGYTF; CDR3 DNA: TGTGCCAGCTCACCAGGACAGGGGAACTATGGCTACACCTTC
D gene: -; J gene: TRBJ2-6; clone size: -; V gene: TRBV7-9; CDR3 protein: CASSGRASGANVLTF; CDR3 DNA: TGTGCCAGCAGCGGGCGTGCTTCTGGGGCCAACGTCCTGACTTTC
D gene: -; J gene: TRBJ1-1; clone size: -; V gene: TRBV5-4; CDR3 protein: CASSLGIRAEAFF; CDR3 DNA: TGTGCCAGCAGCTTGGGTATCAGGGCTGAAGCTTTCTTT
D gene: TRBD2; J gene: TRBJ2-3; clone size: -; V gene: TRBV5-4; CDR3 protein: CASSLPLAGGGTDTQYF; CDR3 DNA: TGTGCCAGCAGCTTACCACTAGCGGGGGGAGGGACAGATACGCAGTATTTT
D gene: TRBD1; J gene: TRBJ2-1; clone size: -; V gene: TRBV6-1; CDR3 protein: CASSEVGQGVYNEQFF; CDR3 DNA: TGTGCCAGCAGTGAAGTCGGGCAGGGGGTGTACAATGAGCAGTTCTTC
D gene: -; J gene: TRBJ1-1; clone size: -; V gene: TRBV18; CDR3 protein: CASSPVGGTEAFF; CDR3 DNA: TGTGCCAGCTCACCAGTGGGAGGCACTGAAGCTTTCTTT
D gene: -; J gene: TRBJ2-3; clone size: -; V gene: TRBV6-4; CDR3 protein: CASRQTGGGADTQYF; CDR3 DNA: TGTGCCAGCAGGCAGACGGGTGGAGGCGCAGATACGCAGTATTTT
D gene: -; J gene: TRBJ2-1; clone size: -; V gene: TRBV27; CDR3 protein: CASSFTGFGVANEQFF; CDR3 DNA: TGTGCCAGCAGTTTTACGGGATTTGGGGTCGCCAATGAGCAGTTCTTC
D gene: TRBD1; J gene: TRBJ2-7; clone size: -; V gene: TRBV5-1; CDR3 protein: CASSLIQGTYEQYF; CDR3 DNA: TGCGCCAGCAGCTTAATACAGGGGACCTACGAGCAGTACTTC
D gene: -; J gene: TRBJ1-4; clone size: -; V gene: TRBV5-4; CDR3 protein: CASSRSRATNEKLFF; CDR3 DNA: TGTGCCAGCAGCCGTTCTCGGGCAACTAATGAAAAACTGTTTTTT
D gene: -; J gene: TRBJ2-7; clone size: -; V gene: TRBV11-2; CDR3 protein: CASSSIQGMNEQYF; CDR3 DNA: TGTGCCAGCAGCTCTATACAGGGTATGAACGAGCAGTACTTC
D gene: TRBD2; J gene: TRBJ2-1; clone size: once; V gene: TRBV4-3; CDR3 protein: CASSHRLAGANEQFF; CDR3 DNA: TGCGCCAGCAGCCACCGACTAGCGGGGGCCAATGAGCAGTTCTTC
D gene: TRBD2; J gene: TRBJ2-5; clone size: -; V gene: TRBV3-1/TRBV3-2; CDR3 protein: CASSQGLAGGPRETQYF; CDR3 DNA: TGTGCCAGCAGCCAAGGGCTAGCGGGGGGGCCGAGGGAGACCCAGTACTTC
D gene: TRBD1; J gene: TRBJ1-3; clone size: -; V gene: TRBV10-3; CDR3 protein: CATGQGANGNTIYF; CDR3 DNA: TGTGCCACCGGGCAGGGGGCCAATGGAAACACCATATATTTT
D gene: TRBD2; J gene: TRBJ2-1; clone size: -; V gene: TRBV28; CDR3 protein: CASSSGGASYNEQFF; CDR3 DNA: TGTGCCAGCAGTTCCGGGGGGGCCTCCTACAATGAGCAGTTCTTC
D gene: TRBD1; J gene: TRBJ2-7; clone size: -; V gene: TRBV30; CDR3 protein: CAWGQGSYEQYF; CDR3 DNA: TGTGCCTGGGGACAGGGGTCCTACGAGCAGTACTTC
D gene: -; J gene: TRBJ2-7; clone size: few; V gene: TRBV6-6; CDR3 protein: CASSPNRLDSYEQYF; CDR3 DNA: TGTGCCAGCAGCCCTAACAGACTAGACTCCTACGAGCAGTACTTC
D gene: TRBD1; J gene: TRBJ1-6; clone size: once; V gene: TRBV27; CDR3 protein: CASSFHPGQGGSPLHF; CDR3 DNA: TGTGCCAGCAGTTTTCACCCGGGACAGGGGGGTTCACCCCTCCACTTT
D gene: TRBD1; J gene: TRBJ1-2; clone size: -; V gene: TRBV19; CDR3 protein: CASRREQGVYGYTF; CDR3 DNA: TGTGCCAGTAGACGGGAACAGGGGGTCTATGGCTACACCTTC
D gene: TRBD1; J gene: TRBJ1-4; clone size: -; V gene: TRBV2; CDR3 protein: CASIGDSNEKLFF; CDR3 DNA: TGTGCCAGCATTGGGGACAGTAATGAAAAACTGTTTTTT
D gene: TRBD1; J gene: TRBJ2-1; clone size: -; V gene: TRBV7-2; CDR3 protein: CASSPDRPLLTGNEQFF; CDR3 DNA: TGTGCCAGCAGCCCGGACAGGCCCCTCCTTACGGGGAATGAGCAGTTCTTC
D gene: -; J gene: TRBJ1-5; clone size: medium-sized; V gene: TRBV28; CDR3 protein: CASSLVDSSNQPQHF; CDR3 DNA: TGTGCCAGCAGTTTGGTCGACAGTAGCAATCAGCCCCAGCATTTT